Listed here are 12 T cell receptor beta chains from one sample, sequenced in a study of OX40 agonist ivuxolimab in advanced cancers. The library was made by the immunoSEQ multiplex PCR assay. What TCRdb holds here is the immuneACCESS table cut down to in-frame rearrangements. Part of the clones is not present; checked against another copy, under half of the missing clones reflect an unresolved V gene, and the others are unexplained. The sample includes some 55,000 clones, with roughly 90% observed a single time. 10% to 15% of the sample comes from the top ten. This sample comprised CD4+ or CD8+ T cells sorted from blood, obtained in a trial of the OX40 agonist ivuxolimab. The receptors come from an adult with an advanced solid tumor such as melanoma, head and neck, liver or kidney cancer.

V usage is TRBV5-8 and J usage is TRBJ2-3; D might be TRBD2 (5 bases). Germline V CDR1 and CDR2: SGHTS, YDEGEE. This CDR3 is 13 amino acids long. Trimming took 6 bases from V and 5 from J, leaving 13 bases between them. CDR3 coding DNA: TGTGCCAGCACCCTCTTGGAGGTAGATACGCAGTATTTT. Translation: CASTLLEVDTQYF.

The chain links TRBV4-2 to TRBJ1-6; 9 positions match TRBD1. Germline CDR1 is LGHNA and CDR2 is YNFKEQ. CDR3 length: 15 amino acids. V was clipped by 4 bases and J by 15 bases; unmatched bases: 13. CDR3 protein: CASSLGQGPPSLLHF. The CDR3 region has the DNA TGTGCCAGCAGCCTTGGACAGGGGCCCCCATCTCTCCTCCACTTT.

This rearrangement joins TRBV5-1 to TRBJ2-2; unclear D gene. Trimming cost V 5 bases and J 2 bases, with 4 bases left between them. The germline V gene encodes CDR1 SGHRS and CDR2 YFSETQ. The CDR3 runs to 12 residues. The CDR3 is CASRFNTGELFF. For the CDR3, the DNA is TGCGCCAGCAGGTTCAACACCGGGGAGCTGTTTTTT.

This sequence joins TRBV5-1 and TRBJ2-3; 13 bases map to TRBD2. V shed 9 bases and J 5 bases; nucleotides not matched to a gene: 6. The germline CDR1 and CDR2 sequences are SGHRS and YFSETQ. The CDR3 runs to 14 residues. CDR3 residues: CATTSGRAIDTQYF. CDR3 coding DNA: TGCGCCACTACTAGCGGGAGGGCCATAGATACGCAGTATTTT.

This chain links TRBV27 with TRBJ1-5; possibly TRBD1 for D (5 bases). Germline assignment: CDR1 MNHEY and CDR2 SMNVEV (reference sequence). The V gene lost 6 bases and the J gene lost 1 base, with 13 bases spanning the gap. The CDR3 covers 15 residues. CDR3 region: CASRSTRDSNQPQHF. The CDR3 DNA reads TGTGCCAGCAGGTCCACCCGGGACAGCAATCAGCCCCAGCATTTT.

CDR3 protein: CASTLPLGREAEAFF. The DNA of the CDR3 is TGTGCCAGCACCTTGCCCTTGGGCAGGGAAGCTGAAGCTTTCTTT. The J gene is TRBJ1-1, the V gene TRBV6-1, with D possibly TRBD1 on 5 matching bases. The ends were cut back, 7 bases at V and 6 bases at J, with 21 bases in the middle. This CDR3 spans 15 amino acids. The germline CDR1 and CDR2 sequences are MNHNS and SASEGT.

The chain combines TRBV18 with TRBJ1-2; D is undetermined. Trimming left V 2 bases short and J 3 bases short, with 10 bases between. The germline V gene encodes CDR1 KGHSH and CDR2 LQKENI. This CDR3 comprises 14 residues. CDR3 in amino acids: CASSPTGGDYGYTF. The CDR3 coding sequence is TGTGCCAGCTCACCAACGGGAGGAGACTATGGCTACACCTTC.

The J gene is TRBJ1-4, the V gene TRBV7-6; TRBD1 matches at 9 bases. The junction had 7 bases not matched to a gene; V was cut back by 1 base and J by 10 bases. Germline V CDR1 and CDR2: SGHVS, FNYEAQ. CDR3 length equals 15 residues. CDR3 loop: CASSLEDRGFGKLFF. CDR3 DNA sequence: TGTGCCAGCAGCTTAGAGGACAGGGGTTTCGGAAAACTGTTTTTT.

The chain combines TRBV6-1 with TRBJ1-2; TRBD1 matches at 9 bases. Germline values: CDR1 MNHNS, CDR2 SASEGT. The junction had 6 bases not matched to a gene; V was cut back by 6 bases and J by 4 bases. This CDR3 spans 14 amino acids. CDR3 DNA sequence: TGTGCCAGCAGCTACAGGGGGCTTGGCTATGGCTACACCTTC. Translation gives CASSYRGLGYGYTF.

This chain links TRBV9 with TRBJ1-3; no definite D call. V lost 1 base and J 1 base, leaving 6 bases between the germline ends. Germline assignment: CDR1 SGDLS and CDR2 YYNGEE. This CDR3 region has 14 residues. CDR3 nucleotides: TGTGCCAGCAGCGTAACCGGATCTGGAAACACCATATATTTT. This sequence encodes CASSVTGSGNTIYF.

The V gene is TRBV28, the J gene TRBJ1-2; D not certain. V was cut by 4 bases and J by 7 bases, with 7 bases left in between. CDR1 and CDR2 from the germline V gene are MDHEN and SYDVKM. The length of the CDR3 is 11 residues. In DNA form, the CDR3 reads TGTGCCAGCAGTTCCCCGATTGGCTACACCTTC. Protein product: CASSSPIGYTF.

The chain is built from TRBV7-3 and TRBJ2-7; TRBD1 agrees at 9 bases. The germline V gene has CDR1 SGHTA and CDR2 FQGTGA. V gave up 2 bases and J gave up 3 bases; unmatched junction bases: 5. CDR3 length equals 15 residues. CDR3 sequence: CASSLYGTGIYEQYF. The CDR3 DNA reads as TGTGCCAGCAGCTTATATGGGACAGGGATCTACGAGCAGTACTTC.